This T cell receptor beta chain was recorded in a study of blood T cells in healthy people across ages. Using a J-beta primer mix together with a sample-barcoded 5' primer, a second PCR was run for roughly 6 to 12 cycles. TCRdb called the 5' RACE reads again in MiXCR, with one record for every CDR3 protein. Of some 1.4 million distinct CDR3 sequences listed, 42% are singletons. This CDR3 is built from 16 residues. Per germline, CDR1 MGHRA and CDR2 YSYEKL. Trimming left V 1 base short and J 1 base short, with 11 bases between. This clonotype was obtained from a woman younger than 30 in good health. The chain carries TRBV4-1 and TRBJ1-5; D not resolved. The sample comprised blood. Here the CDR3 DNA reads TGCGCCAGCAGCCAAGGCCCAACGGCCAGCAATCAGCCCCAGCATTTT. This codes for CASSQGPTASNQPQHF.